A few counts support the clone carrying this T cell receptor (beta chain). Its target is unknown. Researchers made TCR cDNA using 5'RACE template switching, and this step added a universal primer site and UMIs. TCRdb re-called the 5' RACE reads through MiXCR, storing one row per CDR3 protein. The data show around 340,000 distinct CDR3 sequences, roughly 8.7% seen once. The sample is drawn from a study of T cells after yellow fever vaccination. Overall study context: Fractions with few cells were prepared using SMART-Seq v4 Ultra Low Input.

CDR3 length: 11 residues. Trimming left V 2 bases short and J 9 bases short, with 5 bases between. Germline V gene lookup returns CDR1 SNHLY and CDR2 FYNNEI. Study-wide results and limits: Post-booster samples contained most primary-vaccination clones (approximately 96% CD4, almost 90% CD8).

The chain links TRBV2 to TRBJ2-1; D is undetermined. The sequences come from PBMCs, collected on the day of the first yellow fever vaccination. This receptor was obtained from a man between 18 and 29 years old who received the YFV17D yellow fever vaccine. This CDR3 reads CASSEFREQFF. CDR3 nucleotide sequence: TGTGCCAGCAGTGAATTCCGTGAGCAGTTCTTC.